This T cell receptor beta chain was recovered during a study of T cells expressing NK-cell markers (dated by TCRdb to between 2020 and 2021). About the study as a whole: TCR beta-chain repertoires were profiled in sorted CD3+CD56+NKG2C+, CD3+CD56+NKG2C- and CD3+CD56-NKG2C+ T-cell subsets from about 8 donors. Sequencing of the libraries produced 2 x 150 bp reads on Illumina HiSeq 2000/2500, MiSeq or NextSeq. The eight sequenced donors were randomly selected healthy volunteers, three men and five women. Seven of the eight sequenced donors were HCMV-seropositive and one was HCMV-seronegative.

Sequencing was carried out with an Illumina HiSeq 2000. 5'RACE template switching, by which a universal primer site and unique molecular identifiers were added, was used to make TCR beta cDNA libraries. Synthesis of cDNA was primed from the TCR beta constant segment and was followed by two consecutive PCR amplification steps. In the source study's methods: MIGEC handled demultiplexing of the reads and grouping by UMI, while MiTCR was used to assemble and quantify clonotypes. Only TCR cDNA sequences supported by at least two reads were kept to exclude erroneous sequences. The tcR package was used for downstream repertoire analysis, and clonotypes were matched across fractions by CDR3 nucleotide sequence plus V segment. VDJmatch was used to annotate antigen specificity against VDJdb, with one amino acid substitution allowed in CDR3. TCRdb reprocessed the reads and assigns one entry to each CDR3 protein sequence, leaving out DNA. The V and J calls were not made by the authors but by TCRdb's processing. This sample's table has entries for about 150,000 distinct CDR3 sequences. In total, the top ten clones hold 20% to 25% of the sample.

Turning to this clonotype: The antigen it binds to is not known.

The germline V gene supplies CDR1 SQVTM and CDR2 ANQGSEA. The CDR3 runs 12 residues from the cysteine to the phenylalanine. The nucleotide record is missing. Broader findings and caveats from the paper: Whether the expanded NKG2C-expressing T cell clones were specific for HCMV antigens was left unclear. In roughly six donors, the dominant CD3+CD56+NKG2C+ clonotypes ranked among the top 10 CD8+ clonotypes, making up about 1.0-8% of CD8+ T cells. Those dominant clonotypes were again the most abundant among CD3+CD56-NKG2C+ cells in a few donors, at roughly 25-65%.

HCMV-specific IgG was detected in serum with a commercial ELISA kit to determine HCMV serostatus. Peripheral blood mononuclear cells were isolated from blood by Ficoll density gradient centrifugation. The TCR was taken from a man aged 18-70 years in good health. Sequencing was done on a sample of blood T cells: a sorted CD56 or NKG2C T cell subset, CD4+ or CD8+ T cells, or bulk PBMC T cells (not recorded which). The chain uses TRBV29-1 and TRBJ2-7. The CDR3 reads CSVWLSSYEQYF.